The 2 T cell receptor beta chains below were found in one sample sequenced in a study of cytomegalovirus exposure and HLA in healthy donors. The primer mix had 60 Vbeta and 13 Jbeta primers. Generated by immunoSEQ multiplex PCR, the TCRdb table keeps only in-frame clones and is missing some. This sample has 130,000 or so clones; roughly 86% occur once, and the top ten carry roughly 1.8%. Sequenced input: PBMCs. These receptors originate from a man between 18 and 35 years old in good health and CMV-seronegative.

This clone was detected only a few times. This rearrangement joins TRBV6-1 to TRBJ1-4; D ambiguous. This CDR3 contains 15 residues. The V gene lost 3 bases and the J gene lost 0 bases, with 8 bases spanning the gap. CDR1 MNHNS and CDR2 SASEGT come from the germline V gene. In DNA form, the CDR3 reads TGTGCCAGCAGTGACCTGTTTGCAACTAATGAAAAACTGTTTTTT. Residues: CASSDLFATNEKLFF.

This clone occurred a few times. The rearrangement joins TRBV7-9 to TRBJ2-2, with unresolved D. V was shortened by 3 bases and J by 4 bases, with 9 bases between the two germline ends. There are 14 residues in the CDR3. CDR1 SEHNR and CDR2 FQNEAQ come from the germline V gene (reference sequence). CDR3 bases: TGTGCCAGCAGCTTGATCCCAGGCACCGGGGAGCTGTTTTTT. It specifies CASSLIPGTGELFF.